One sample yielded the 12 T cell receptor beta chains listed below, sequenced in a study of Ad26.COV2.S vaccination and SARS-CoV-2 variants. Using immunoSEQ multiplex PCR, the repertoire was profiled, and TCRdb retains in-frame clones only, with some absent. The sample has 200,000 to 300,000 clones, roughly 87% seen once. The sample's treatment: roughly 19 received Ad26.COV2.S at low or high dose, single or two shots; about five received placebo; per-sample allocation not given. At day 63 after the first vaccine or placebo injection, samples were drawn. Material: peripheral blood, obtained in a trial of Ad26.COV2.S vaccine versus placebo. The receptors derive from a person aged 18-60 years who received the Ad26.COV2.S COVID-19 vaccine or a placebo.

The V call is TRBV18, the J call TRBJ2-1; D gene unclear. The germline V gene encodes CDR1 KGHSH and CDR2 LQKENI. This CDR3 comprises 13 residues. Trimming removed 4 bases from V and 8 bases from J, with 12 bases in between. The CDR3 nucleotides are TGTGCCAGCTCACAATCCTCTCTTTATGAGCAGTTCTTC. Amino acids: CASSQSSLYEQFF.

The V call is TRBV7-9, the J call TRBJ1-1, with D possibly TRBD1 on 6 matching bases. The CDR3 covers 14 residues. CDR1 is SEHNR, CDR2 FQNEAQ, per germline (reference sequence). V lost 4 bases and J 0 bases, leaving 9 bases between the germline ends. CDR3: CASSSGGMNTEAFF. The CDR3 region has the DNA TGTGCCAGCAGCTCGGGGGGCATGAACACTGAAGCTTTCTTT.

With respect to this clone: Other DNA sequences in the same sample also yield this CDR3. This sequence joins TRBV29-1 and TRBJ1-3; unclear D gene. This CDR3 region has 14 residues. The V end was cut by 7 bases, the J end by 0 bases, with 13 bases between. The germline V gene encodes CDR1 SQVTM and CDR2 ANQGSEA. CDR3 sequence reads: CSARTGSSGNTIYF. Here the CDR3 DNA reads TGCAGCGCCCGGACCGGAAGCTCTGGAAACACCATATATTTT.

The chain recombines TRBV18 with TRBJ2-7, with D unclear. The CDR3 loop spans 12 amino acids. V was pared by 5 bases and J by 0 bases, with 5 bases between. The V gene's germline CDR1 is KGHSH and CDR2 LQKENI. The CDR3 coding sequence is TGTGCCAGCTCATCTAGCTCCTACGAGCAGTACTTC. As protein: CASSSSSYEQYF.

V gene TRBV10-1 combines with J gene TRBJ2-4; a possible D gene is TRBD2 (5 bases). V lost 4 bases to trimming and J lost 6 bases, with 16 bases between them. The germline V gene has CDR1 WNHNN and CDR2 SYGVQD (reference sequence). This CDR3 contains 15 residues. CDR3 nucleotides: TGCGCCAGCAGTGGAAGGGCGGCAGAGGGAAACATTCAGTACTTC. It yields the protein CASSGRAAEGNIQYF.

The CDR3 DNA follows: TGCGCCAGCAGCCAAGTAGCGGGAGGTTCCGGGGAGCTGTTTTTT. It codes for CASSQVAGGSGELFF. The chain recombines TRBV4-3 with TRBJ2-2; TRBD2 aligns across 10 bases. The CDR3 contains 15 residues. Germline V gene sequence: CDR1 LGHNA, CDR2 YSLEER. V was pared by 1 base and J by 6 bases, with 2 bases of the junction left unmatched.

This clone was recorded once. The chain employs TRBV7-3 and TRBJ2-7, with a possible D match to TRBD2 (5 bases). The germline V and J ends were trimmed by 3 bases and 5 bases, with 11 bases remaining between them. Per the germline V gene, CDR1 is SGHTA and CDR2 is FQGTGA. This CDR3 is built from 13 residues. The CDR3 DNA is TGTGCCAGCAGCTTGACTATAAAGGACGAGCAGTACTTC. Protein sequence: CASSLTIKDEQYF. Looking up the rest from reference TRBV7-3 and TRBJ2-7 gives the full variable domain: GAGVSQTPSNKVTEKGKYVELRCDPISGHTALYWYRQSLGQGPEFLIYFQGTGAADDSGLPNDRFFAVRPEGSVSTLKIQRTERGDSAVYLCASSLTIKDEQYFGPGTRLTVT.

The gene calls are TRBV5-1 and TRBJ2-5; D possibly corresponds to TRBD2 (5 bases). Germline values: CDR1 SGHRS, CDR2 YFSETQ. The CDR3 contains 15 residues. The V end lost 4 bases, the J end lost 5 bases, and 18 bases lay between the germline ends. CDR3 sequence: CASSPRDSSPETQYF. Written as DNA, the CDR3 is TGCGCCAGCAGCCCTCGGGATTCCTCACCGGAGACCCAGTACTTC.

The rearrangement joins TRBV29-1 to TRBJ1-1; 7 nucleotides match TRBD1. This CDR3 comprises 11 residues. Trimming removed 6 bases from V and 4 bases from J; junction bases left unmatched: 2. Germline CDR1 SQVTM, CDR2 ANQGSEA. The CDR3 bases are TGCAGCGTCCACAGGGGCACTGAAGCTTTCTTT. It yields the protein CSVHRGTEAFF. The variable domain in full, with the rest retrieved from reference TRBV29-1 and TRBJ1-1, is SAVISQKPSRDICQRGTSLTIQCQVDSQVTMMFWYRQQPGQSLTLIATANQGSEATYESGFVIDKFPISRPNLTFSTLTVSNMSPEDSSIYLCSVHRGTEAFFGQGTRLTVV.

V gene TRBV20-1 combines with J gene TRBJ2-3; D possibly corresponds to TRBD2 (5 bases). This CDR3 has 11 residues. Deletions cut 5 bases from V and 3 bases from J, with 6 bases between. Germline loops: CDR1 DFQATT, CDR2 SNEGSKA (reference sequence). Here the CDR3 reads CSARRTDTQYF. DNA of the CDR3: TGCAGTGCTCGGAGGACAGATACGCAGTATTTT.

This chain links TRBV9 with TRBJ1-4, with 7 bases fitting TRBD1. The junction had 3 bases not matched to a gene; V was cut back by 1 base and J by 3 bases. Per germline, CDR1 SGDLS and CDR2 YYNGEE. The CDR3 has 15 residues. The CDR3: CASSVLTGPNEKLFF. In DNA, the CDR3 is TGTGCCAGCAGCGTACTGACAGGGCCTAATGAAAAACTGTTTTTT.

This clone came up once. The chain combines TRBV4-1 with TRBJ2-7, with a weak D call TRBD2 (6 bases). The CDR3 is 15 amino acids. V was shortened by 4 bases and J by 6 bases, with 19 bases between the two germline ends. Germline CDR1 reads MGHRA; CDR2 reads YSYEKL. This CDR3 is CASSPEWEEGFEQYF. DNA for the CDR3: TGCGCCAGCAGCCCTGAATGGGAGGAAGGTTTCGAGCAGTACTTC.